The present entry profiles one TCR beta chain with its context. There is no known antigen for this receptor. Within one base of it there is no much larger clone, and no base qualities were kept. For the CD8 naive samples, CD45RO-negative cells were positively selected for CCR7, yielding a CD45RA+CCR7+ population from which TemRA cells were excluded. Donors were healthy HIV-negative adults with no recently reported acute infections or vaccinations. Every donor was a Caucasian adult living in Nashville, Tennessee, USA. Blood was obtained by leukapheresis, after which PBMCs were separated by Ficoll-Histopaque density gradient centrifugation and cryopreserved in liquid nitrogen vapor phase. Analytical flow cytometry was used to check the purity and quantity of every magnetically sorted T cell population. Each sorted fraction had its genomic DNA isolated and then quantified by UV absorbance on a Nanodrop 2000c.

From cysteine to phenylalanine, the CDR3 is 12 amino acids long. The entry retains the CDR3 DNA only, 36 bases that are in frame from base 1. V is cut by 4 bases and J by 7 bases, and the space between the germline ends is 10 bases. CDR1 and CDR2 are read off the germline V gene as SGHDN and FVKESK. This sample is drawn from a study of shared clonotypes between healthy human individuals (TCRdb year 2020). Broadly, across the study: A couple of women and a few men aged 18 to 49 years were included in the cohort. Between about 0.8 and 9 billion PBMCs per donor were obtained by leukapheresis. To estimate repertoire size and how much clonotypes are shared between individuals, the study performed deep sequencing of blood TCR repertoires from a few healthy adults. To increase sequencing depth and limit assay-specific biases, TCR repertoire library preparation and sequencing were carried out by different laboratories using diverse techniques. For each donor, three plates each were used for CD4 naive and CD4 memory, two plates were used for CD8 naive, and one plate was used for CD8 memory.

General conclusions and limits of the study: Naive subsets generally had larger estimated clonotype richness than memory subsets. Incomplete sequencing was indicated by rarefaction of sorted-subset datasets, despite the large sequencing depth. Pairwise subsampling indicated that sequencing depth was expected to affect the degree of clonotype sharing among donors. Compared with non-shared clonotypes, the clonotypes found in all four sorted-subset donors had higher generation probabilities. Because the study included only a small number of donors, the genetic and exposure-history diversity represented was limited. Sampling was restricted to blood, and TCR repertoires in tissue are likely to differ from TCR repertoires in blood. Across several donors, 4.5% to 6.5% of naive CD4, approximately 3.6% of naive CD8, 2% to 2.5% of memory CD4, and approximately 0.4% of memory CD8 clonotypes were shared.

Using the deep immunoSEQ assay, TCR CDR3 regions were amplified from genomic DNA by multiplex PCR. Genomic DNA extracted from each cell subset was distributed evenly over all wells of several immunoSEQ 96-well plates, and each plate served as one replicate. For sorted subsets, 200 ng of genomic DNA, equivalent to around 29,000 T cell genomes, went into each replicate PCR. The purified libraries were quantified using a Qubit 3.0 fluorometer, sized with a Bioanalyzer 2100, and then quantified again using the KAPA Library Quantification kit. A separate single-read 150-cycle Illumina NextSeq 550 flow cell was used to sequence each immunoSEQ 96-well plate. As for how the authors treated the data: Because the immunoSEQ output included only junctional sequences and no quality scores, the filtering could not be the same as the filtering used for full-length reads. To assign V/J genes and CDR3, sequences were annotated against IMGT germline references using PyIR, a Python wrapper for IgBLAST v1.9. Any read was removed if the V/J assignment was weak (E-value above 1e-6), the CDR3 was missing, or the read contained stop codons, out-of-frame junctions, or ambiguous translated residues. V3J clonotypes were defined by identical inferred V gene, J gene, and CDR3 amino acid sequence. To compute the percentage overlap between repertoires, the number of shared unique clonotypes was divided by the size of the smaller repertoire. Richness of each repertoire was evaluated using RTK rarefaction, the Chao1 estimator, and Recon v2.1 estimates of unobserved clonotypes. For all TCRbeta clonotypes obtained by the gDNA method from a few donors, generation probabilities were computed with OLGA. TCRdb took this table from immuneACCESS and kept in-frame rearrangements with V and J called. Such tables lack part of the clones; where checked against another copy, unresolved V genes explain under half of the gap, and the rest is unexplained. V, J and clone size derive from that table, while D and trimming were established from the DNA sequence. This sample holds around 600,000 clones; approximately 95% were observed only once. Of the sample, around 0.12% is held by the ten largest clones.

The specimen sequenced was naive CD8+ T cells sorted from blood. The label giving this sample's cell subset or site can be read as: CD45RA+CCR7+. The TCR sequence derives from a woman aged 25 to 39 in good health. This chain joins TRBV14 to TRBJ1-2; possibly the D gene is TRBD1, per 5 matching bases. The DNA reads TGTGCCAGCAGCCCCACAGGTGGTGGCTACACCTTC. This gives the protein CASSPTGGGYTF.